These 22 T cell receptor beta chains were all obtained from the same sample, sequenced in a study of STAT5B mutations in CD4+ large granular lymphocyte leukemia. The table came from immunoSEQ multiplex PCR; TCRdb's copy has only in-frame clones and leaves some out. The table records about 33,000 clones, around 70% of them present only once. Material: CD4+ T cells from blood buffy coats. These receptors came from a human donor in good health.

V is TRBV5-1 and J is TRBJ2-1, with D tentatively TRBD2 (6 bases). There are 15 residues in the CDR3. Germline V gene data show CDR1 as SGHRS and CDR2 as YFSETQ. Trimming took 0 bases from V and 4 from J, leaving 11 bases between them. Here the CDR3 reads CASSLDTGLYNEQFF. The CDR3 DNA sequence: TGCGCCAGCAGCTTGGACACGGGACTTTACAATGAGCAGTTCTTC.

This sequence joins TRBV11-2 and TRBJ1-1; D uncertain. The V gene lost 1 base and the J gene lost 10 bases, with 13 bases spanning the gap. CDR1 SGHAT and CDR2 FQNNGV come from the germline V gene. This CDR3 contains 13 residues. The CDR3 here is CASSLASPQRAFF. The CDR3 DNA reads TGTGCCAGCAGCTTAGCCTCCCCTCAACGAGCTTTCTTT.

This chain joins TRBV5-1 and TRBJ2-2; the D is unclear. Trimming removed 2 bases from V and 0 bases from J, with 5 bases in between. This CDR3 is built from 14 residues. Per the germline V gene, CDR1 is SGHRS and CDR2 is YFSETQ. This CDR3 reads CASSFQSNTGELFF. The CDR3 DNA sequence: TGCGCCAGCAGCTTTCAGTCGAACACCGGGGAGCTGTTTTTT.

This chain uses TRBV29-1 with TRBJ1-2; the match to TRBD1 covers 7 bases. V trimming: 3 bases; J trimming: 2 bases; junction bases outside the gene matches: 9. The CDR3 covers 15 residues. Looked up from germline, CDR1 is SQVTM and CDR2 is ANQGSEA. The CDR3 region is CSVEERRTGNYGYTF. CDR3 bases: TGCAGCGTTGAGGAACGCCGGACAGGAAACTATGGCTACACCTTC.

The chain couples TRBV29-1 to TRBJ2-1; the match to TRBD2 covers 11 bases. The CDR3 is made up of 15 amino acids. J lost 4 bases, V lost 6 bases, and 8 bases had no gene match. Germline CDR1 and CDR2: SQVTM and ANQGSEA. The CDR3 sequence is CSVSLGTSGYNEQFF. In DNA, the CDR3 is TGCAGCGTGAGCCTTGGGACTAGCGGATACAATGAGCAGTTCTTC.

V usage is TRBV6-5 and J usage is TRBJ2-3; D remains unclear. The V and J ends lost 5 bases and 3 bases respectively, with 12 bases between them. CDR1 and CDR2 from the germline V gene are MNHEY and SVGAGI. The CDR3 is made up of 14 amino acids. The CDR3 spells CASSRMAGTDTQYF. The CDR3 DNA follows: TGTGCCAGCAGTCGCATGGCCGGGACAGATACGCAGTATTTT.

The rearrangement links TRBV7-2 to TRBJ1-2; D perhaps matches TRBD1 (5 bases). V was clipped by 0 bases and J by 6 bases, with 17 bases between them. Germline CDR1 and CDR2: SGHTA and FQGNSA. CDR3 size: 16 residues. Here the CDR3 reads CASSLASGTQRDGYTF. CDR3 nucleotides: TGTGCCAGCAGCTTAGCTTCAGGGACCCAGCGAGATGGCTACACCTTC.

J is TRBJ1-1 and V is TRBV10-3; tentatively, D is TRBD1 (6 bases). The V gene lost 1 base and the J gene lost 0 bases, with 6 bases spanning the gap. Per germline, CDR1 ENHRY and CDR2 SYGVKD. The CDR3 is made up of 14 amino acids. As DNA, the CDR3 is TGTGCCATCAGTGAGTGGGACATGAACACTGAAGCTTTCTTT. It translates to CAISEWDMNTEAFF.

In this sample, this clone turned up a few times. The chain links TRBV6-6 to TRBJ1-5; possibly TRBD1 for D (5 bases). CDR3 length: 15 residues. V dropped 5 bases and J dropped 3 bases, with 14 bases sitting between them. Germline V CDR1 and CDR2: MNHNY, SVGAGI (reference sequence). The CDR3 region is CASSNPGRYNQPQHF. CDR3 in DNA: TGTGCCAGCAGTAACCCGGGACGGTACAATCAGCCCCAGCATTTT.

V and J are TRBV14 and TRBJ1-1, with 7 bases lining up with TRBD1. Looked up from germline, CDR1 is SGHDN and CDR2 is FVKESK. The CDR3 is 13 residues long. The junction had 4 bases not matched to a gene; V was cut back by 1 base and J by 8 bases. In DNA, the CDR3 is TGTGCCAGCAGCCAAGTATACAGGGGCGAAGCTTTCTTT. It encodes CASSQVYRGEAFF.

V usage is TRBV11-3 and J usage is TRBJ2-5; a weak D match, TRBD2 (6 bases). This CDR3 is 12 amino acids long. Germline V gene sequence: CDR1 SGHNT, CDR2 YENEEA. Trimming stripped 8 bases from V and 3 bases from J, with 10 bases between. CDR3 protein: CASASAKETQYF. DNA of the CDR3: TGTGCCAGCGCTAGCGCAAAAGAGACCCAGTACTTC.

The chain has TRBV10-3 and TRBJ1-5, with a weak D call TRBD1 (5 bases). The CDR3 extends over 15 amino acids. Germline assignment: CDR1 ENHRY and CDR2 SYGVKD. The V end lost 0 bases, the J end lost 3 bases, and 9 bases lay between the germline ends. This CDR3 is CAISESGPTNQPQHF. Written as DNA, the CDR3 is TGTGCCATCAGTGAGTCGGGACCGACCAATCAGCCCCAGCATTTT.

The gene calls are TRBV2 and TRBJ2-7; 9 nucleotides align to TRBD1. There are 14 residues in the CDR3. The V segment lost 7 bases and the J segment 6 bases; nucleotides outside the gene matches: 10. Per germline, CDR1 SNHLY and CDR2 FYNNEI. CDR3 DNA: TGTGCCAGCAAACCTGGGACAGGGCCGCGCGAGCAGTACTTC. Its protein product is CASKPGTGPREQYF. The whole variable domain, remainder taken from reference TRBV2 and TRBJ2-7, is EPEVTQTPSHQVTQMGQEVILRCVPISNHLYFYWYRQILGQKVEFLVSFYNNEISEKSEIFDDQFSVERPDGSNFTLKIRSTKLEDSAMYFCASKPGTGPREQYFGPGTRLTVT.

This chain links TRBV10-3 with TRBJ2-7; D gene ambiguous. Germline CDR1 is ENHRY and CDR2 is SYGVKD. This CDR3 region has 13 residues. V lost 4 bases and J lost 1, with 8 bases in between. CDR3 nucleotide sequence: TGTGCCATCAGTGCGGCGAATTCCTACGAGCAGTACTTC. This translates into CAISAANSYEQYF.

The sample holds a few counts of this clone. The V call is TRBV30, the J call TRBJ1-1; 7 bases match TRBD1. Trimming at V came to 0 bases and at J to 5 bases, leaving 6 bases not matched to a gene. The CDR3 totals 14 residues. Looked up from germline, CDR1 is GTSNPN and CDR2 is SVGIG (reference sequence). CDR3 in DNA: TGTGCCTGGAGTGTAACCAGGGGGGATACTGAAGCTTTCTTT. Its translation: CAWSVTRGDTEAFF.

The CDR3 DNA follows: TGTGCCAGCAGCTCACGGGACAAGCGCTACGAGCAGTACTTC. Translated: CASSSRDKRYEQYF. This chain joins TRBV7-2 and TRBJ2-7; D is possibly TRBD1 (6 bases). The CDR3 consists of 14 residues. V dropped 4 bases and J dropped 3 bases, with 13 bases sitting between them. CDR1 and CDR2 (germline): SGHTA, FQGNSA.

This chain joins TRBV2 and TRBJ2-1; possibly TRBD1 or TRBD2 for D (5 bases each). The CDR3 runs 14 residues. Germline values: CDR1 SNHLY, CDR2 FYNNEI. V shed 9 bases and J shed 4 bases, with 16 bases lying between them. The CDR3 sequence: CASNVRGAYNEQFF. The CDR3 DNA follows: TGTGCCAGTAATGTCCGGGGCGCGTACAATGAGCAGTTCTTC.

This chain connects TRBV28 to TRBJ2-7; 8 nucleotides agree with TRBD2. Germline V lookup: CDR1 MDHEN, CDR2 SYDVKM. The CDR3 totals 15 residues. The junction had 9 bases not matched to a gene; V was cut back by 7 bases and J by 1 base. The CDR3 spells CASTKLAGGSYEQYF. The CDR3 DNA reads as TGTGCCAGCACCAAGCTGGCGGGGGGTTCCTACGAGCAGTACTTC.

CDR3 sequence: CASSRGDYGYTF. The CDR3 DNA reads as TGTGCCAGTTCACGTGGGGACTATGGCTACACCTTC. This chain links TRBV19 with TRBJ1-2; the D is unclear. The germline gives CDR1 LNHDA, CDR2 SQIVND (reference sequence). V dropped 8 bases and J dropped 3 bases, with 10 bases sitting between them. This CDR3 spans 12 amino acids.

The CDR3 spells CASSISSGSSHEQYF. The CDR3 DNA reads TGTGCCAGTAGTATCTCTAGCGGGAGTTCCCACGAGCAGTACTTC. This rearrangement joins TRBV19 to TRBJ2-7, with 10 bases that match TRBD2. Per germline, CDR1 LNHDA and CDR2 SQIVND (reference sequence). With 3 bases clipped from V and 5 bases from J, the junction kept 7 bases outside the gene matches. This CDR3 comprises 15 residues.

The chain has TRBV4-1 and TRBJ1-2, with a weak D call TRBD1 (6 bases). The CDR3 covers 15 residues. Trimming shortened V by 0 bases and J by 0 bases, and 8 bases separated the two germline ends. From germline, CDR1 is MGHRA and CDR2 YSYEKL. The CDR3 spells CASSQEGATNYGYTF. DNA of the CDR3: TGCGCCAGCAGCCAAGAGGGGGCTACTAACTATGGCTACACCTTC.

The rearrangement links TRBV28 to TRBJ1-1, with D possibly matching TRBD1 (5 bases). Trimming took off 6 bases at V and 6 bases at J, with 26 bases between the two ends. Per the germline V gene, CDR1 is MDHEN and CDR2 is SYDVKM. The length of the CDR3 is 17 residues. CDR3 amino acids: CASRRTWDASRESEAFF. CDR3 DNA sequence: TGTGCCAGCAGGCGAACGTGGGACGCATCTAGAGAGTCTGAAGCTTTCTTT.